Sequencing of this T cell receptor (beta chain) was carried out in a study of T cell responses to AZD1222 COVID-19 vaccine. Findings of the study overall: Per reports, nearly half of all spike-specific TCRs target regions that are unmutated in variants. At baseline, seropositivity was found in only 6 or 7 AZD1222 recipients. Across the whole spike, CD4 TCRs peaked at regions 160-218 and 743-854.

The assay was immunoSEQ multiplex PCR, and TCRdb's table has in-frame clones only and misses some. The table records about 160,000 clones, about nine tenths of them present only once. To note about this clone: Its antigen is unknown.

V lost 2 bases and J 6 bases, leaving 6 bases between the germline ends. Looked up from germline, CDR1 is GTSNPN and CDR2 is SVGIG (reference sequence). This CDR3 has 11 amino acids. The genes are TRBV30 and TRBJ2-3; maybe TRBD1 (6 bases). This TCR derives from an adult who received the AZD1222 COVID-19 vaccine. Specimen: peripheral blood, collected 28 days after the second AZD1222 dose. DNA for the CDR3: TGTGCCTGGAGTCAGGGGGATACGCAGTATTTT. Translation gives CAWSQGDTQYF.